This T cell receptor (beta chain) was sequenced during a study of OX40 agonist ivuxolimab in advanced cancers. At the level of the study: As their treatment, patients were administered ivuxolimab, an agonistic anti-OX40 (CD134) antibody. Ivuxolimab doses were 0.01, 0.1, 0.3, 1.5, 3 or 10 mg/kg every 2 weeks. Males comprised over 80% of the group, whose mean age was roughly 60 years (range about 20 to 90). Study observations and caveats: In the 0.1 to 3.0 mg/kg range, CD4+ and CD8+ blood T cells had expanded clonally by week 6.

Data came from immunoSEQ multiplex PCR; TCRdb stores just in-frame clones and leaves some out. In the table there are about 70,000 clones, approximately 90% of which are singletons. About this clone itself: The antigen is undetermined.

The receptor's source is an adult with an advanced solid tumor such as melanoma, head and neck, liver or kidney cancer. The sample was CD4+ or CD8+ T cells sorted from blood, taken in a trial of the OX40 agonist ivuxolimab.

In DNA, the CDR3 is TGTGCCAGCAGTCTCAGGGGCGAGCAGTACTTC. The encoded protein is CASSLRGEQYF. The chain employs TRBV27 and TRBJ2-7; perhaps TRBD1 as D (6 bases). Trimming took 5 bases from V and 6 from J, leaving 8 bases between them. This CDR3 is 11 amino acids long. CDR1 is MNHEY and CDR2 is SMNVEV in the germline V gene (reference sequence).